The clone carrying this T cell receptor beta chain was recorded at least ten times. No antigen is known for it. This CDR3 has 16 amino acids. After removal of 5 bases from V and 6 bases from J, the junction contained 13 bases not matched to a gene. Germline V lookup: CDR1 SEHNR, CDR2 FQNEAQ (reference sequence). The sample is drawn from a study of identical twins. TCRdb reanalysed the 5' RACE reads using MiXCR and keeps one entry per CDR3 protein. Among 650,000 to 750,000 distinct CDR3 sequences listed, 21% were seen once. Study-level findings and limits: Twin-shared out-of-frame alpha sequences were enriched for low generation probability.

This sample also appeared in a second study, on T cells expressing NK-cell markers. That study reports: The study sequenced eight donors, seven HCMV-seropositive and one seronegative. Each of six donors carried dominant NKG2C+ clonotypes accounting for about 1.0-8% of CD8+ T cells.

The sample taken for sequencing was PBMCs. The chain uses TRBV7-9 and TRBJ2-5, with TRBD1 matching over 9 bases. This receptor was identified in a woman between 18 and 29 years old in good health. CDR3 bases: TGTGCCAGCAGCCGAAGGTCGGGACAGGGCGTAAAGACCCAGTACTTC. This translates into CASSRRSGQGVKTQYF.